The clone carrying this T cell receptor (beta chain) showed up many times. The sample comes from a study of identical twins. TCRdb itself ran the 5' RACE reads through MiXCR, one entry per CDR3 protein. The repertoire holds roughly 540,000 distinct CDR3 sequences, approximately 22% seen once, with 0.91% in the top ten. Germline CDR1 SGHTA, CDR2 FQGNSA. The CDR3 contains 13 residues. V lost 4 bases, J lost 3 bases, and 9 bases lay in between. The sample also formed part of further work on T cells expressing NK-cell markers. As that report states: In a handful of donors, dominant NKG2C+ clonotypes were roughly 1.0-8% of CD8+ T cells.

The sample consisted of CD4+ T cells sorted from blood. The chain recombines TRBV7-2 with TRBJ1-1, with D hard to call. This clonotype originated in a young woman in good health. The CDR3 nucleotides read TGTGCCAGCAGCTCCGGACGGGACACTGAAGCTTTCTTT. Protein: CASSSGRDTEAFF.